This T cell receptor (beta chain) emerged from a study of beta chain features in type 1 diabetes. A heparinised blood draw that averaged about 120 mL was obtained once from each donor. Each sorted population was over 95% pure. Study observations and caveats: It was among patients, rather than healthy donors, that naive, central memory and Treg TCRB repertoires appeared more similar.

In its sample, this clone was seen a few times. Its antigen is not known. The CDR3 is made up of 16 amino acids. Deletions cut 3 bases from V and 5 bases from J, with 16 bases between. The germline V gene encodes CDR1 MGHRA and CDR2 YSYEKL. Of the isolated RNA, all was reverse transcribed, and so the sequenced material was expressed TCRB transcripts. Some clones are missing from TCRdb's copy, which holds only in-frame ones; the method was immunoSEQ multiplex PCR. The repertoire holds 300,000 to 350,000 clones, with 13% to 15% as singletons. The sequence was obtained from a man aged 30 to 45 in good health. The V and J genes are TRBV4-1 and TRBJ1-4; maybe TRBD1 (6 bases). Sequencing input: central memory CD4+ T cells from blood. The CDR3 DNA reads TGCGCCAGCAGCCAGGAAAAACAGGGCACAAATGAAAAACTGTTTTTT. This gives the protein CASSQEKQGTNEKLFF.